This T cell receptor (beta chain) is from a study of identical twins. Each CDR3 protein gets one entry after TCRdb re-called the 5' RACE reads with MiXCR. Of about 570,000 distinct CDR3 sequences listed, more than 9% are singletons. Comment on this clonotype: What it recognizes is unknown.

Study results and caveats: Cord blood beta clonotypes that were abundant carried fewer insertions, and memory repertoires showed no such trend. Twin sharing of out-of-frame TCR alpha was underestimated by models in monozygotic pairs. The study drew conclusions from cross-sectional statistical analysis, not from following the same donors.

CDR3 length: 14 residues. V lost 1 base and J lost 3, with 6 bases in between. The germline V gene encodes CDR1 MDHEN and CDR2 SYDVKM. The same specimen was also included in a second study, on yellow fever vaccine responses in identical twins.

The sequence was collected from a woman aged 18 to 35 in good health. The rearrangement links TRBV28 to TRBJ2-2; D is unclear. Sequenced input: PBMCs. Here the CDR3 reads CASSLYLDTGELFF. In nucleotides, the CDR3 is TGTGCCAGCAGTTTATATCTTGACACCGGGGAGCTGTTTTTT.